The clone carrying this T cell receptor beta chain turned up a few times. The antigen is unknown. These data belong to a study of beta chain features in type 1 diabetes. Study-wide points: In every one of the four CD4+ subsets, TCRB CDR3s were moderately but significantly shorter in Type 1 diabetes patients. Any HLA effect on TCRB rearrangement was left unresolved by small sub-analyses.

Around 110 mL of blood, on average, came from one heparinised draw per donor. Each sorted population was over 98% pure. Sequenced material consisted of expressed TCRB transcripts (all of the isolated RNA was reverse transcribed). Sequencing was performed with immunoSEQ multiplex PCR; in TCRdb, only in-frame clones are kept and a portion is missing. The table has a few hundred thousand clones, over 10% seen once. Trimming removed 2 bases from V and 10 bases from J, with 12 bases in between. Germline V CDR1 and CDR2: SGHAT, FQNNGV. The CDR3 length is 14 residues. Sequences were obtained from naive CD4+ T cells from blood. The chain carries TRBV11-2 and TRBJ1-6; a possible D gene is TRBD1 (6 bases). The TCR sequence derives from a woman aged 18-35 years with type 1 diabetes. The CDR3 nucleotides are TGTGCCAGCAGCTTAAGGGGGAATCAGTCACCCCTCCACTTT. Translation: CASSLRGNQSPLHF.